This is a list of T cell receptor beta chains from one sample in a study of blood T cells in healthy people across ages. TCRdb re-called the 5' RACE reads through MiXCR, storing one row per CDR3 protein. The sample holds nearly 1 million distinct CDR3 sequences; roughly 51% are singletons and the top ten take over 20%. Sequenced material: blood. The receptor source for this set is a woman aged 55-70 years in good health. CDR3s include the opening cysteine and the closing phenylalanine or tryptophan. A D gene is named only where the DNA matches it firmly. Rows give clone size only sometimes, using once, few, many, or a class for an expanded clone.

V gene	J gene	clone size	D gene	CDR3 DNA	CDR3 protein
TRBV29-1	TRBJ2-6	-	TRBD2	TGCAGCGTTGCCTCGGCGGGAGCTTCTGGGGCCAACGTCCTGACTTTC	CSVASAGASGANVLTF
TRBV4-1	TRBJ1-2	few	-	TGCGCCAGCAGTATTCAGGCCTCTTCCTATGGCTACACCTTC	CASSIQASSYGYTF
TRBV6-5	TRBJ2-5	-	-	TGTGCCAGCAGTTCCCCTGGACAGCCCGAAGAGACCCAGTACTTC	CASSSPGQPEETQYF
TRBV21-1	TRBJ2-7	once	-	TGTGCCAGCAGCAAAGAAATCCACTACGAGCAGTACTTC	CASSKEIHYEQYF
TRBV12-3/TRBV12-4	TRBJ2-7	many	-	TGTGCCAGCAGTTTCCCCCAGGGTGCGAGCTCCTACGAGCAGTACTTC	CASSFPQGASSYEQYF
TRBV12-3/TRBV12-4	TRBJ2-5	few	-	TGTGCCAGCAGAAGCCTCGGGGTTGGCTCCGAGACCCAGTACTTC	CASRSLGVGSETQYF
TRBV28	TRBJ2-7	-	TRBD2	TGTGCCAGCAGTTCCGGGACTAGCGTACCCTACGAGCAGTACTTC	CASSSGTSVPYEQYF
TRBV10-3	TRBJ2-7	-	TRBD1	TGTGCCATCAGTGAGCCGAATCCGGGACAGGACCCCGGAGGCCCCTACGAGCAGTACTTC	CAISEPNPGQDPGGPYEQYF
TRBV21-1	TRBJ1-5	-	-	TGTGCCAGCAGCAAAGCGCGTTCGGGGTTCGATCAGCCCCAGCATTTT	CASSKARSGFDQPQHF
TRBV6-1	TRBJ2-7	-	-	TGTGCCAGCAGTGAACCAGGGGAAAGTCCCTACGAGCAGTACTTC	CASSEPGESPYEQYF
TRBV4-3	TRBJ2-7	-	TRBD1	TGCGCCAGCAGCCCCCAGGGGGCCGACGGGGAGCAGTACTTC	CASSPQGADGEQYF